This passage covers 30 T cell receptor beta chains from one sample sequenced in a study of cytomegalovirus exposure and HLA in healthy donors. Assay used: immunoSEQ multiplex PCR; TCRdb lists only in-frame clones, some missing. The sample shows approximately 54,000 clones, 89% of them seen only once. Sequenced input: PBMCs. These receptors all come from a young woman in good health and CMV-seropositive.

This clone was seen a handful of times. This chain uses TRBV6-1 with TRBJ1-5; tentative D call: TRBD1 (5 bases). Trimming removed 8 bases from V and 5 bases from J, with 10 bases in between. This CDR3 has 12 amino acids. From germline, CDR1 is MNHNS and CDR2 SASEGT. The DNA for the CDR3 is TGTGCCAGCGGCGGGGCGGATCAGCCCCAGCATTTT. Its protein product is CASGGADQPQHF.

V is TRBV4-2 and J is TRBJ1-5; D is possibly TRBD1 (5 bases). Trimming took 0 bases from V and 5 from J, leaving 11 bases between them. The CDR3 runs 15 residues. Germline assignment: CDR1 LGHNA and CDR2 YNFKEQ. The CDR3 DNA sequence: TGTGCCAGCAGCCAAGATTGGGCAGGGTATCAGCCCCAGCATTTT. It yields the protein CASSQDWAGYQPQHF.

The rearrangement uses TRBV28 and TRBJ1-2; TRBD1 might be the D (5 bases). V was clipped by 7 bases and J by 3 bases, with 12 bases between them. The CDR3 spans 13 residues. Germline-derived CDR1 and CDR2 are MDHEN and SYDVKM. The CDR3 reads CASMGEGYYGYTF. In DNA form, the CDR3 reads TGTGCCAGCATGGGGGAGGGATACTATGGCTACACCTTC.

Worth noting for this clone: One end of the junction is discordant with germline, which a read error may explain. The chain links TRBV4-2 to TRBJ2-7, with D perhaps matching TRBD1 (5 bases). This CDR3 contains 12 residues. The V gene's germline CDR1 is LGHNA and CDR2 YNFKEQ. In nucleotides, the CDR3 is TGTGCCAGCAGCCAAGATAGGACCAGGGTGAACTTC. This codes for CASSQDRTRVNF.

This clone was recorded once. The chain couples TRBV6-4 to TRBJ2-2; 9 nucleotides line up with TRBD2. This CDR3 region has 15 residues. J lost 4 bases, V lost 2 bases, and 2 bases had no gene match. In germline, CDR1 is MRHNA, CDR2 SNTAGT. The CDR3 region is CASSDRAGGTGELFF. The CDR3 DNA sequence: TGTGCCAGCAGTGACCGAGCGGGGGGCACCGGGGAGCTGTTTTTT.

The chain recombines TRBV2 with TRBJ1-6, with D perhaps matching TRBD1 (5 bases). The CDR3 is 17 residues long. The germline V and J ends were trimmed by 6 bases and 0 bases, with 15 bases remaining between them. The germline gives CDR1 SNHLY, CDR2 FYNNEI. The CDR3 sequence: CASSPRQLSSYNSPLHF. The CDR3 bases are TGTGCCAGCAGCCCTCGACAGCTTAGCTCCTATAATTCACCCCTCCACTTT.

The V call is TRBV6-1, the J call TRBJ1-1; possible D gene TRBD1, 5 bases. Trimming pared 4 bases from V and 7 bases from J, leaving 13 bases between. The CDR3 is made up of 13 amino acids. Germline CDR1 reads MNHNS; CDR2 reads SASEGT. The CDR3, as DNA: TGTGCCAGCAGTGGAGTTATGGGGGGTGAAGCTTTCTTT. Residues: CASSGVMGGEAFF.

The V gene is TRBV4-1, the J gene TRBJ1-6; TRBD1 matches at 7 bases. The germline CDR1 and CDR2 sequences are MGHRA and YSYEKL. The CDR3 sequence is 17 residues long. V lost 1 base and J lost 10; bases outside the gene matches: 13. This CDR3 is CASSQGLSRDRRSPLHF. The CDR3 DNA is TGCGCCAGCAGCCAAGGTCTCTCCCGGGACAGACGGTCACCCCTCCACTTT.

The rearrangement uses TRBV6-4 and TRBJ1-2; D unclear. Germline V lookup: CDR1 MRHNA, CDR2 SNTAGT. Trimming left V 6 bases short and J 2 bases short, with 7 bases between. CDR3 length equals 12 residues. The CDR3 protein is CASSKMNYGYTF. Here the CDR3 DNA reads TGTGCCAGCAGCAAAATGAACTATGGCTACACCTTC.

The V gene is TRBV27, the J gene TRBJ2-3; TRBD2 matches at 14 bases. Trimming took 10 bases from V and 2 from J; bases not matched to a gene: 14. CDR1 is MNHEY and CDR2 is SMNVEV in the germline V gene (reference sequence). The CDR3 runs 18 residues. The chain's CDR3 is CATRLAGGRVLPTDTQYF. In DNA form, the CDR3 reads TGTGCCACCAGACTAGCGGGGGGGAGGGTGTTACCCACAGATACGCAGTATTTT.

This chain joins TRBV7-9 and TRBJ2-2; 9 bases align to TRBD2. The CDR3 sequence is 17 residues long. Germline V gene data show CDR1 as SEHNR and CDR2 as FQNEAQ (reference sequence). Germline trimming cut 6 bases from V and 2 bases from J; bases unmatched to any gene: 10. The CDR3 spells CASRRNLAGANTGELFF. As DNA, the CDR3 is TGTGCCAGCAGACGTAATTTAGCGGGGGCTAACACCGGGGAGCTGTTTTTT.

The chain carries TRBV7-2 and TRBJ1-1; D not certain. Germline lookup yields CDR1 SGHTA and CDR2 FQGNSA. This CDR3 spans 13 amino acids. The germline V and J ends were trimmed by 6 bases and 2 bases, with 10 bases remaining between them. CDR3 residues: CASRRSGNTEAFF. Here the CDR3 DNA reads TGTGCCAGCAGACGGTCGGGTAACACTGAAGCTTTCTTT.

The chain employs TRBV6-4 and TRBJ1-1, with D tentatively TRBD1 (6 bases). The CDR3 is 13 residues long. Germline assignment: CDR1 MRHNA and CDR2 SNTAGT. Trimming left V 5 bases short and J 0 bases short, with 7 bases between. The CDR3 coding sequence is TGTGCCAGCAGTCCAGGGGTGAACACTGAAGCTTTCTTT. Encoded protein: CASSPGVNTEAFF.

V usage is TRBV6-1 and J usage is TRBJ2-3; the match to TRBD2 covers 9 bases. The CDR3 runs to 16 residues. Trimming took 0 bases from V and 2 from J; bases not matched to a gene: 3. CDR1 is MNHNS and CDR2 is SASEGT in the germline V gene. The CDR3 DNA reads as TGTGCCAGCAGTGAAGCGAGCGGGGGGTTCACAGATACGCAGTATTTT. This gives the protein CASSEASGGFTDTQYF.

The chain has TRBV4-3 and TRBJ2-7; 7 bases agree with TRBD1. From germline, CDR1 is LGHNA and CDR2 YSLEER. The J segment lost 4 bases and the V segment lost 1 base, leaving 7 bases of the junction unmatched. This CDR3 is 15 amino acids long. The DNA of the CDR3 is TGCGCCAGCAGCCAAGTAAGGGACAGCCAGTACGAGCAGTACTTC. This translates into CASSQVRDSQYEQYF.

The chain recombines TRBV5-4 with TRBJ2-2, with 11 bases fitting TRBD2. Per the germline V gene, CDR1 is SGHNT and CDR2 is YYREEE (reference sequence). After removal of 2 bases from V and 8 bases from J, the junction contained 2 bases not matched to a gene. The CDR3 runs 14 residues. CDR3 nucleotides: TGTGCCAGCAGCTTTAGGACTAGCGGGGGGGAGCTGTTTTTT. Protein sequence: CASSFRTSGGELFF.

The CDR3 DNA reads TGTGCCACCAGCGTCCGACAGGGTGTCCAGCCCCAGCATTTT. Translation gives CATSVRQGVQPQHF. V gene TRBV15 combines with J gene TRBJ1-5; 7 bases are shared with TRBD1. Trimming removed 5 bases from V and 7 bases from J; junction bases left unmatched: 8. The CDR3 is 14 residues long. CDR1 is LNHNV, CDR2 YYDKDF, per germline (reference sequence).

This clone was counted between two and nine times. CDR3 nucleotide sequence: TGTGCCAGCAGTCTCTCGGACAGGGGCTTTGGAAACACCATATATTTT. Residues: CASSLSDRGFGNTIYF. The chain combines TRBV28 with TRBJ1-3, with 9 bases identical to TRBD1. CDR3 length equals 16 residues. Germline V gives CDR1 MDHEN, CDR2 SYDVKM. V trimming: 5 bases; J trimming: 3 bases; junction bases outside the gene matches: 8.

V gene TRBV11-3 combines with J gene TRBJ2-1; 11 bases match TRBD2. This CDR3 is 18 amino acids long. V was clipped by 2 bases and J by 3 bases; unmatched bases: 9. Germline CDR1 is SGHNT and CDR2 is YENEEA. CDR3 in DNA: TGTGCCAGCAGCTTAAGGAGTAGCGGGGGGGCAGTCTACAATGAGCAGTTCTTC. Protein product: CASSLRSSGGAVYNEQFF. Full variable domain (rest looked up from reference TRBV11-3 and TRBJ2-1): EAGVVQSPRYKIIEKKQPVAFWCNPISGHNTLYWYLQNLGQGPELLIRYENEEAVDDSQLPKDRFSAERLKGVDSTLKIQPAELGDSAVYLCASSLRSSGGAVYNEQFFGPGTRLTVL.

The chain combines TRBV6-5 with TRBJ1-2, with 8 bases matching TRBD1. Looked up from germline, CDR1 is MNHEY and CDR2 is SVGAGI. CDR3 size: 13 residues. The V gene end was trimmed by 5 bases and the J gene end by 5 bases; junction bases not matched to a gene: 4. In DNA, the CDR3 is TGTGCCAGCAGTCGACAGGGGAAGTATGGCTACACCTTC. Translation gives CASSRQGKYGYTF.

The CDR3 coding sequence is TGTGCCAGCAGCCAATCCCAGGGGGGGACAGGAACCTACGAGCAGTACTTC. Protein: CASSQSQGGTGTYEQYF. The genes are TRBV4-2 and TRBJ2-7, with D possibly TRBD1 on 8 matching bases. Germline values: CDR1 LGHNA, CDR2 YNFKEQ. The CDR3 has 17 amino acids. V lost 2 bases, J lost 2 bases, and 19 bases lay in between.

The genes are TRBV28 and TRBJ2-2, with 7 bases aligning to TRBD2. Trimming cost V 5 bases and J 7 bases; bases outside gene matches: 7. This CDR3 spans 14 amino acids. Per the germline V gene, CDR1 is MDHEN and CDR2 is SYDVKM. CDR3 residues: CASSRSPGGGELFF. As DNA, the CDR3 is TGTGCCAGCAGTCGAAGTCCGGGAGGCGGGGAGCTGTTTTTT.

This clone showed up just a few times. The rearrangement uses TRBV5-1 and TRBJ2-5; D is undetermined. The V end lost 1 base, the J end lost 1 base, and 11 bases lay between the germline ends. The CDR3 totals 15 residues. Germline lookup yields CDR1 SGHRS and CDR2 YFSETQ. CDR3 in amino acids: CASSLTRHPQETQYF. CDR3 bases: TGCGCCAGCAGCTTGACCCGACATCCCCAAGAGACCCAGTACTTC. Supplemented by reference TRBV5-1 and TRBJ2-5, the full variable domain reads KAGVTQTPRYLIKTRGQQVTLSCSPISGHRSVSWYQQTPGQGLQFLFEYFSETQRNKGNFPGRFSGRQFSNSRSEMNVSTLELGDSALYLCASSLTRHPQETQYFGPGTRLLVL.

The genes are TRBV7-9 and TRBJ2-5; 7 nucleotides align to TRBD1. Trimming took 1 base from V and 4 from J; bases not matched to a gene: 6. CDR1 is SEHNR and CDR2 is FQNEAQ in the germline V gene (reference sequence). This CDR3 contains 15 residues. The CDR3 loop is CASSLGTGRAETQYF. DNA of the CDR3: TGTGCCAGCAGCTTAGGGACAGGTCGAGCAGAGACCCAGTACTTC. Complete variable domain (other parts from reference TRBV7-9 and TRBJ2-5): DTGVSQNPRHKITKRGQNVTFRCDPISEHNRLYWYRQTLGQGPEFLTYFQNEAQLEKSRLLSDRFSAERPKGSFSTLEIQRTEQGDSAMYLCASSLGTGRAETQYFGPGTRLLVL.

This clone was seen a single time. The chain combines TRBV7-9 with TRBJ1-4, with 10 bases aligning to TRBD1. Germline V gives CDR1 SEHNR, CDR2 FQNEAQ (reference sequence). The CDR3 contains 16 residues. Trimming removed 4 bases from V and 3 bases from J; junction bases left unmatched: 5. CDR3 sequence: CASSSGQGMANEKLFF. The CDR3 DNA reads TGTGCCAGCAGCTCGGGACAGGGGATGGCTAATGAAAAACTGTTTTTT.

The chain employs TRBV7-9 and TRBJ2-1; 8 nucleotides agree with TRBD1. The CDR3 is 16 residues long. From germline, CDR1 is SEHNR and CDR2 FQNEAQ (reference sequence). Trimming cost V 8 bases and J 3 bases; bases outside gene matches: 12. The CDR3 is CASHSPTGAHYNEQFF. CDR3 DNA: TGTGCCAGCCATTCTCCGACAGGGGCACACTACAATGAGCAGTTCTTC.

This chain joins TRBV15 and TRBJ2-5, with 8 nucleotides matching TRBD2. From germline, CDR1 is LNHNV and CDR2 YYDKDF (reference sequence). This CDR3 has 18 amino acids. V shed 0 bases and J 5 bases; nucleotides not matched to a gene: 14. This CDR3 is CATSRDPAVSGGGETQYF. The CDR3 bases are TGTGCCACCAGCAGAGATCCCGCCGTCAGCGGGGGAGGGGAGACCCAGTACTTC.

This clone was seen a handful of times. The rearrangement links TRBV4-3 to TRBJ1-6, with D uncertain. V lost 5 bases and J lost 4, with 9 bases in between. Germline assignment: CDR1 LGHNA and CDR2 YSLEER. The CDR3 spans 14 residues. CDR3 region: CASSEGGYNSPLHF. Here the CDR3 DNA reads TGCGCCAGCAGCGAAGGAGGGTATAATTCACCCCTCCACTTT.

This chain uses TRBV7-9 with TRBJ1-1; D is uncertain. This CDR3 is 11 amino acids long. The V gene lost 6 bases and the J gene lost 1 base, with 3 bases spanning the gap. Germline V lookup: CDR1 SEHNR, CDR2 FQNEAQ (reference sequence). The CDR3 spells CASRANTEAFF. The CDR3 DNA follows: TGTGCCAGCAGGGCGAACACTGAAGCTTTCTTT.

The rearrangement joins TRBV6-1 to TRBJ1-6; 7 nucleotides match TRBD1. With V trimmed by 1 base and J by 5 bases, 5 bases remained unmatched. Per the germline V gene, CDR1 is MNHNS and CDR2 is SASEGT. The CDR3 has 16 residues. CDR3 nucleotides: TGTGCCAGCAGTGAAGGGGTGACAGGGAATAATTCACCCCTCCACTTT. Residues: CASSEGVTGNNSPLHF.